The clone carrying this TCR beta chain was picked up a small number of times. Antigen unknown. This sample was included in a study of post-analysis software for immune sequencing data. The study, taken as a whole, reports: When compared against controls, multiple sclerosis patients showed significantly lower normalized Chao1 diversity. Five TRBV segments were significantly more frequent in patients than in controls. TRBV5-6, TRBV5-1 and TRBV20-1 were among these segments.

Germline CDR1 is MNHNY and CDR2 is SVGAGI (reference sequence). This CDR3 spans 15 amino acids. V was clipped by 6 bases and J by 0 bases, with 14 bases between them. TCR beta cDNA libraries included unique molecular identifiers. TCRdb re-called the PCR reads with MiXCR, one entry per CDR3 protein. This sample has about 460,000 distinct CDR3 sequences; 40% to 55% occur once, and the top ten carry 9.5% to 13%. The TCR originated in a girl under 18 with multiple sclerosis. The chain employs TRBV6-6 and TRBJ2-5; D is uncertain. Material: blood. DNA of the CDR3: TGTGCCAGCAGACGAAGAGACGCTTACCAAGAGACCCAGTACTTC. Protein: CASRRRDAYQETQYF.